This entry concerns a single T cell receptor beta chain. The data originate from a study of CD8 T cells in Susac syndrome. Germline V gene lookup returns CDR1 SGDLS and CDR2 YYNGEE. Between the trimmed V and J ends, which lost 0 bases and 2 bases, there was a span of 9 bases. CDR3 size: 14 residues. RNA was extracted with the RNeasy kit, and a quantity of roughly 0.45 to 1 ug was reverse transcribed using random hexamers. An immunoSEQ multiplex PCR amplified TCR beta CDR3 over 54 Vbeta and 13 Jbeta. In TCRdb, the immunoSEQ multiplex PCR reads were re-called with MiXCR into one record per CDR3 protein. The sample consists of roughly 190,000 distinct CDR3 sequences, 85% to 95% of them appearing once. The authors negatively isolated CD8+ and CD4+ T cells and FACS-enriched TEMRA cells.

This TCR derives from a human donor in good health. The material sequenced was CD4+ T cells from PBMCs. The rearrangement links TRBV9 to TRBJ2-7, with D unclear. The CDR3 DNA is TGTGCCAGCAGCGTAGGAACTTCCCCCTACGAGCAGTACTTC. This codes for CASSVGTSPYEQYF. Complete variable domain (other parts from reference TRBV9 and TRBJ2-7): DSGVTQTPKHLITATGQRVTLRCSPRSGDLSVYWYQQSLDQGLQFLIQYYNGEERAKGNILERFSAQQFPDLHSELNLSSLELGDSALYFCASSVGTSPYEQYFGPGTRLTVT.